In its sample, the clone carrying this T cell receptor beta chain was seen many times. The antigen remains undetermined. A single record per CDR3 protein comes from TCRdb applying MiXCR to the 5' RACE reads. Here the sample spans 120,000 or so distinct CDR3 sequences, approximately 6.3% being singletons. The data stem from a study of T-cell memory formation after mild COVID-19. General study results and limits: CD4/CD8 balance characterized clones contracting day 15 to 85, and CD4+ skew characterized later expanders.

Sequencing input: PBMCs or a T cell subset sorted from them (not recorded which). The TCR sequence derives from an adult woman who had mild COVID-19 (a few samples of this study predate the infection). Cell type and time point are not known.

The CDR3 bases are TGTGCCAGCAGCTCTTGGACAGACCTCTATGGCTACACCTTC. It is translated as CASSSWTDLYGYTF. The genes are TRBV7-9 and TRBJ1-2, with a weak D call TRBD1 (6 bases). The CDR3 consists of 14 residues. Trimming left V 4 bases short and J 4 bases short, with 13 bases between. CDR1 SEHNR and CDR2 FQNEAQ come from the germline V gene (reference sequence). The variable domain in full, completed from reference TRBV7-9 and TRBJ1-2, reads DTGVSQNPRHKITKRGQNVTFRCDPISEHNRLYWYRQTLGQGPEFLTYFQNEAQLEKSRLLSDRFSAERPKGSFSTLEIQRTEQGDSAMYLCASSSWTDLYGYTFGSGTRLTVV.